This TCR beta chain was captured in a study of early T cells in non-severe SARS-CoV-2 infection. About the study: Sequencing of bulk RNA from unsorted whole blood was done, without chain pairing.

Individually, cDNA molecules had unique molecular identifiers attached to them. TCRdb passed the 5' RACE reads through MiXCR, listing each CDR3 protein once. The profile shows approximately 20,000 distinct CDR3 sequences, approximately 4.5% of them singletons. Whole-study results and caveats: In VDJdb matching, anti-spike CD8 responses were favored while private and CD4 specificities went missing.

Germline CDR1 LGHNA, CDR2 YSLEER. This CDR3 spans 14 amino acids. V dropped 2 bases and J dropped 4 bases, with 11 bases sitting between them. This clonotype was observed many times. Its antigen is not known. The receptor comes from an adult who was a healthcare worker with PCR-confirmed SARS-CoV-2 infection or an uninfected control (not recorded which). The chain employs TRBV4-3 and TRBJ1-1; no definite D call. Specimen: whole blood. CDR3: CASSQSIQITEAFF. The CDR3 nucleotides are TGCGCCAGCAGCCAAAGTATACAAATCACTGAAGCTTTCTTT.